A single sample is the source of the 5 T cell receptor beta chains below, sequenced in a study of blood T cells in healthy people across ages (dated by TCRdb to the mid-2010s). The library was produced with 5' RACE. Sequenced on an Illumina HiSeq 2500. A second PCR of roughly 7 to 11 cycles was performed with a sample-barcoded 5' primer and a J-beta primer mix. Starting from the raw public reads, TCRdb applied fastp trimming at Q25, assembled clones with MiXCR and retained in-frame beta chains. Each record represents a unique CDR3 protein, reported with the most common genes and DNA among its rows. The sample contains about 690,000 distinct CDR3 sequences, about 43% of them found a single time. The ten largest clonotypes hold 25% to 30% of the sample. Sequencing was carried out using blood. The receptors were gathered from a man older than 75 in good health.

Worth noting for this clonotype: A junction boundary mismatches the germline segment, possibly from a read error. In nucleotides, the CDR3 is TGTGCCAACAGTCCCTGGGCAGGGGGCGGCATGGAGACCCAGTACTTC. Translation gives CANSPWAGGGMETQYF. V is TRBV6-2 or TRBV6-3 and J is TRBJ2-5, with TRBD1 matching over 8 bases. CDR3 length: 16 amino acids. Germline assignment: CDR1 MNHEY and CDR2 SVGEGT.

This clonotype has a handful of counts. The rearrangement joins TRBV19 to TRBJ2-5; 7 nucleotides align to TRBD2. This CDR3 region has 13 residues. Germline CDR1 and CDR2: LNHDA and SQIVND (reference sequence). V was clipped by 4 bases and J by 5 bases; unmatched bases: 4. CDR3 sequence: CASSTSGRETQYF. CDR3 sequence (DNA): TGTGCCAGTAGTACTAGCGGTCGGGAGACCCAGTACTTC.

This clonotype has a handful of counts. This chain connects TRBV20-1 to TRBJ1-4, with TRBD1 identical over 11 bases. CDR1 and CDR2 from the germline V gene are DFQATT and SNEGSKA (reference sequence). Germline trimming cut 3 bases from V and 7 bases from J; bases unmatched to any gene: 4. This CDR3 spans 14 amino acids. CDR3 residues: CSASHGTGGEKLFF. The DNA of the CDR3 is TGCAGTGCTAGCCACGGGACAGGGGGTGAAAAACTGTTTTTT.

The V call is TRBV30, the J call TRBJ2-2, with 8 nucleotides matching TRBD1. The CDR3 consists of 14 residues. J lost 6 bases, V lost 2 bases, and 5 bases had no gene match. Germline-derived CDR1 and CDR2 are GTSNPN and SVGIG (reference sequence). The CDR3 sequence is CAWSQLQGAGELFF. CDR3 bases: TGTGCCTGGAGTCAACTACAGGGGGCCGGGGAGCTGTTTTTT. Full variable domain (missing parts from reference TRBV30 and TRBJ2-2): SQTIHQWPATLVQPVGSPLSLECTVEGTSNPNLYWYRQAAGRGLQLLFYSVGIGQISSEVPQNLSASRPQDRQFILSSKKLLLSDSGFYLCAWSQLQGAGELFFGEGSRLTVL.

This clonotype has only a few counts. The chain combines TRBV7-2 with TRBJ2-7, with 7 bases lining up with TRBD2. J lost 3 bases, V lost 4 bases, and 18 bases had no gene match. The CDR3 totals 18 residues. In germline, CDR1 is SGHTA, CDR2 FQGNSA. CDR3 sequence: CASSSHRGRGLAVYEQYF. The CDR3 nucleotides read TGTGCCAGCAGCTCACACCGGGGCCGGGGCCTAGCGGTCTACGAGCAGTACTTC.